Listed below are T cell receptor beta chains from one sample, sequenced in a study of blood T cell repertoires in COVID-19. This table comes from immunoSEQ multiplex PCR, and its TCRdb copy is limited to in-frame clones, with some not included. The sample holds 200,000 or so clones, roughly four fifths seen once. What was sequenced was peripheral blood. Receptors were obtained from a human donor with acute or convalescent COVID-19. The donor label of this sample is uncertain. Each CDR3 is given with its conserved first and last residue. A D gene is named only where the DNA matches it firmly. For some rows the clone size is stated as once, few or many, or as a class when expanded; others skip it.

TRBV4-1	-	TRBJ1-5	TRBD1	CASSPGQAANQPQHF	TGCGCCAGCAGCCCGGGACAGGCGGCGAATCAGCCCCAGCATTTT
TRBV18	-	TRBJ1-4	TRBD1	CASSPDRNEKLFF	TGTGCCAGCTCCCCGGACAGGAATGAAAAACTGTTTTTT
TRBV11-2	-	TRBJ1-6	-	CASSSRAVGFIGSPLHF	TGTGCCAGCAGCTCGCGCGCGGTCGGGTTTATTGGGTCACCCCTCCACTTT
TRBV7-9	-	TRBJ2-7	-	CAGGLGDYEQYF	TGTGCCGGGGGCCTTGGGGACTACGAGCAGTACTTC
TRBV5-6	-	TRBJ1-4	-	CASSYNRVNGEKLFF	TGTGCCAGCAGTTACAACAGGGTCAATGGTGAAAAACTGTTTTTT
TRBV2	-	TRBJ1-1	TRBD1	CASNFRTGGTEAFF	TGTGCCAGCAATTTTCGGACAGGGGGCACTGAAGCTTTCTTT
TRBV11-2	-	TRBJ1-2	TRBD1	CASSSQGFNYGYTF	TGTGCCAGCAGCTCACAGGGGTTTAACTATGGCTACACCTTC
TRBV7-3	-	TRBJ2-1	-	CASSSLTSHKSNEQFF	TGTGCCAGCAGCTCCCTGACTTCTCATAAGTCCAATGAGCAGTTCTTC
TRBV12-3/TRBV12-4	-	TRBJ2-7	-	CASSLQGPYEQYF	TGTGCCAGCAGTTTACAGGGGCCCTACGAGCAGTACTTC
TRBV7-3	-	TRBJ1-2	-	CASSDGELGRGYTF	TGTGCCAGCAGCGACGGAGAACTAGGCCGTGGCTACACCTTC
TRBV2	once	TRBJ2-3	TRBD2	CASSPRAGNGKTQYF	TGTGCCAGCAGTCCCCGAGCGGGAAACGGCAAAACGCAGTATTTT
TRBV5-6	-	TRBJ2-5	-	CASSRRQETQYF	TGTGCCAGCAGCCGCAGGCAAGAGACCCAGTACTTC
TRBV7-3	-	TRBJ1-2	TRBD1	CASSLTGTGGEGYTF	TGTGCCAGCAGCCTTACCGGGACAGGGGGCGAAGGCTACACCTTC
TRBV7-9	few	TRBJ2-2	-	CASSLDGRLTGELFF	TGTGCCAGCAGCTTAGACGGGAGACTTACCGGGGAGCTGTTTTTT
TRBV7-2	-	TRBJ1-6	TRBD1	CASQEGSGTGFSPLHF	TGTGCCAGCCAAGAAGGCTCGGGGACAGGGTTTTCACCCCTCCACTTT
TRBV6-5	few	TRBJ1-6	-	CATGEVRYSPLHF	TGTGCCACCGGAGAGGTTAGATATTCACCCCTCCACTTT
TRBV18	-	TRBJ2-7	TRBD2	CASSPPGLANYEQYF	TGTGCCAGCTCACCACCCGGACTAGCGAACTACGAGCAGTACTTC
TRBV5-4	-	TRBJ2-3	TRBD1	CASSLNRGRIDTQYF	TGTGCCAGCAGCTTGAACAGGGGGCGAATAGATACGCAGTATTTT
TRBV7-2	-	TRBJ2-5	TRBD2	CASSPFSGRGQETQYF	TGTGCCAGCAGCCCTTTTAGCGGGAGGGGGCAAGAGACCCAGTACTTC
TRBV30	-	TRBJ2-1	TRBD2	CAWLAGESYNEQFF	TGTGCCTGGTTAGCGGGAGAATCCTACAATGAGCAGTTCTTC
TRBV25-1	once	TRBJ1-3	-	CASSATGLGGNTIYF	TGTGCCAGCAGTGCTACAGGTCTGGGCGGAAACACCATATATTTT
TRBV7-3	-	TRBJ2-4	TRBD2	CASSSGAGAKNIQYF	TGTGCCAGCAGCTCCGGAGCGGGGGCCAAAAACATTCAGTACTTC
TRBV6-5	-	TRBJ2-2	-	CASSNHMGAGELFF	TGTGCCAGCAGTAACCACATGGGCGCCGGGGAGCTGTTTTTT
TRBV7-6	-	TRBJ2-7	TRBD2	CASSLTTSGGGYEQYF	TGTGCCAGCAGCCTGACGACTAGCGGGGGCGGCTACGAGCAGTACTTC